Following are 28 T cell receptor beta chains from one sample sequenced in a study of vaccination and CD4 T cells after COVID-19. As for treatment: roughly 10-day PBMC culture with coronavirus spike peptide pools or control peptides (ViraFEST assay). The Oncomine TCR Beta short-read assay was applied to DNA of cultured CD4+ T cells. TCRdb processed the PCR reads anew with MiXCR; each CDR3 protein has one entry. The sample consists of about 9,600 distinct CDR3 sequences, about 27% of them appearing once. These receptors' targets are unknown. The sequencing used CD4+ T cells from blood, cultured in vitro, collected before SARS-CoV-2 vaccination. Receptor source: a human donor who received a COVID-19 vaccine.

The CDR3 bases are TGTGCCAGCAGCTTTATGAGGGGGTTGAACACCGGGGAGCTGTTTTTT. It encodes CASSFMRGLNTGELFF. The chain employs TRBV6-1 and TRBJ2-2; tentatively, D is TRBD1 (6 bases). CDR1 is MNHNS and CDR2 is SASEGT in the germline V gene. The V end lost 6 bases, the J end lost 1 base, and 15 bases lay between the germline ends. The CDR3 sequence is 16 residues long.

The chain recombines TRBV7-6 with TRBJ1-5; 9 bases match TRBD1. This CDR3 region has 15 residues. Germline CDR1 is SGHVS and CDR2 is FNYEAQ. J lost 2 bases, V lost 3 bases, and 2 bases had no gene match. The CDR3 is CASSFRTGGNQPQHF. The CDR3 DNA is TGTGCCAGCAGCTTTCGGACAGGGGGCAATCAGCCCCAGCATTTT.

This clonotype was detected only a few times. CDR3 DNA sequence: TGTGCCATCAGTGAGGGACAGGGGGCCTCTGGCTACACCTTC. Residues: CAISEGQGASGYTF. The chain has TRBV10-3 and TRBJ1-2; 11 nucleotides agree with TRBD1. CDR1 is ENHRY, CDR2 SYGVKD, per germline. The CDR3 extends over 14 amino acids. V shed 2 bases and J 7 bases; nucleotides not matched to a gene: 3.

This clonotype was found a few times. The CDR3: CASSDTGGAGNTIYF. CDR3 in DNA: TGTGCCAGCAGTGATACAGGGGGCGCTGGAAACACCATATATTTT. The V call is TRBV25-1, the J call TRBJ1-3, with TRBD1 matching over 9 bases. The V segment lost 3 bases and the J segment 2 bases; nucleotides outside the gene matches: 2. The CDR3 is 15 amino acids. Germline V gene data show CDR1 as MGHDK and CDR2 as SYGVNS.

V gene TRBV6-5 combines with J gene TRBJ1-1; D is undetermined. The CDR3 contains 14 residues. Germline values: CDR1 MNHEY, CDR2 SVGAGI. V lost 0 bases and J lost 3, with 8 bases in between. The CDR3 DNA reads TGTGCCAGCAGTTACTCGAAAAGGGACACTGAAGCTTTCTTT. Its protein is CASSYSKRDTEAFF.

The chain has TRBV30 and TRBJ1-5; 7 bases fit TRBD1. The CDR3 runs to 14 residues. The V and J ends lost 5 bases and 7 bases, in that order; junction bases with no gene match: 11. Germline CDR1 GTSNPN, CDR2 SVGIG (reference sequence). CDR3 residues: CAWSRGTVSQPQHF. CDR3 in DNA: TGTGCCTGGTCGCGGGGGACAGTCTCACAGCCCCAGCATTTT.

The chain couples TRBV2 to TRBJ1-2; 8 bases are a match to TRBD1. The CDR3 totals 14 residues. With 2 bases clipped from V and 7 bases from J, the junction kept 6 bases outside the gene matches. Germline-derived CDR1 and CDR2 are SNHLY and FYNNEI. CDR3 region: CASSESPGGGGYTF. As DNA, the CDR3 is TGTGCCAGCAGTGAAAGTCCAGGGGGCGGTGGCTACACCTTC.

The J gene is TRBJ2-5, the V gene TRBV20-1; D uncertain. V shed 0 bases and J shed 4 bases, with 9 bases lying between them. Germline V gene lookup returns CDR1 DFQATT and CDR2 SNEGSKA (reference sequence). The CDR3 spans 13 residues. The CDR3 bases are TGCAGTGCTAGAGATGTCAATCGAGAGACCCAGTACTTC. Protein product: CSARDVNRETQYF.

CDR3 in amino acids: CASSRRIQETQYF. The CDR3 DNA reads TGCGCCAGCAGCCGCAGGATTCAAGAGACCCAGTACTTC. The rearrangement uses TRBV5-1 and TRBJ2-5; D remains ambiguous. V was shortened by 4 bases and J by 2 bases, with 9 bases between the two germline ends. This CDR3 contains 13 residues. CDR1 SGHRS and CDR2 YFSETQ come from the germline V gene. Full variable domain (remainder filled in from reference TRBV5-1 and TRBJ2-5): KAGVTQTPRYLIKTRGQQVTLSCSPISGHRSVSWYQQTPGQGLQFLFEYFSETQRNKGNFPGRFSGRQFSNSRSEMNVSTLELGDSALYLCASSRRIQETQYFGPGTRLLVL.

The table lists this clonotype with a few counts. V is TRBV19 and J is TRBJ1-1; D gene ambiguous. The ends were cut back, 6 bases at V and 9 bases at J, with 11 bases in the middle. CDR3 size: 11 residues. Germline V gene lookup returns CDR1 LNHDA and CDR2 SQIVND (reference sequence). In nucleotides, the CDR3 is TGTGCCAGTAGCGTACCCTCTAAAGCTTTCTTT. Its translation: CASSVPSKAFF. Filled out from reference TRBV19 and TRBJ1-1, the complete variable domain reads DGGITQSPKYLFRKEGQNVTLSCEQNLNHDAMYWYRQDPGQGLRLIYYSQIVNDFQKGDIAEGYSVSREKKESFPLTVTSAQKNPTAFYLCASSVPSKAFFGQGTRLTVV.

This clonotype is labeled medium-sized. The chain recombines TRBV9 with TRBJ2-2; D is unclear. There are 13 residues in the CDR3. The V gene's germline CDR1 is SGDLS and CDR2 YYNGEE. Trimming cost V 6 bases and J 5 bases, with 11 bases left between them. The CDR3 reads CASTLGLTGELFF. CDR3 sequence (DNA): TGTGCCAGCACCCTGGGGTTGACCGGGGAGCTGTTTTTT.

This clonotype has more than one count but fewer than ten. This rearrangement joins TRBV6-1 to TRBJ1-2; 8 bases line up with TRBD1. CDR3 length equals 14 residues. V shed 6 bases, J shed 6 bases, and the junction held 9 bases outside the gene matches. Germline V gene sequence: CDR1 MNHNS, CDR2 SASEGT. The CDR3 region is CASSRKQGGDGYTF. The CDR3 region has the DNA TGTGCCAGCAGCCGAAAACAGGGGGGGGATGGCTACACCTTC.

V and J are TRBV4-2 and TRBJ1-1, with D hard to call. The length of the CDR3 is 14 residues. V shed 3 bases and J shed 1 base, with 9 bases lying between them. Germline CDR1 reads LGHNA; CDR2 reads YNFKEQ. CDR3 nucleotides: TGTGCCAGCAGCCATTACCCAGGGAACACTGAAGCTTTCTTT. Translated: CASSHYPGNTEAFF.

This clonotype was counted only a few times. J is TRBJ1-2 and V is TRBV24-1, with 10 bases fitting TRBD1. Germline trimming cut 9 bases from V and 8 bases from J; bases unmatched to any gene: 2. The CDR3 extends over 11 amino acids. CDR1 is KGHDR, CDR2 SFDVKD, per germline. Here the CDR3 DNA reads TGTGCCACCGAGGGACAGGGGGGCTACACCTTC. It codes for CATEGQGGYTF.

As to this clonotype: The junction shows a germline mismatch at one end, possibly a read error. The chain links TRBV2 to TRBJ1-1, with D unclear. From germline, CDR1 is SNHLY and CDR2 FYNNEI. The CDR3 sequence is 16 residues long. CDR3 bases: TGTGCCAGTAGTGATCCCTGGGCACAGCGAGAAACTGAAGCTTTCTTT. It encodes CASSDPWAQRETEAFF.

This clonotype was counted between two and nine times. The V call is TRBV6-1, the J call TRBJ1-3; 7 nucleotides line up with TRBD1. The ends lost 7 bases at V and 5 bases at J; junction bases unmatched: 5. The CDR3 has 13 residues. CDR1 and CDR2 from the germline V gene are MNHNS and SASEGT. The CDR3 bases are TGTGCCAGCACCCGGGACAGAAGAAACACCATATATTTT. Encoded protein: CASTRDRRNTIYF.

V gene TRBV5-4 combines with J gene TRBJ2-1, with TRBD2 as a possible D gene (6 bases). Per germline, CDR1 SGHNT and CDR2 YYREEE (reference sequence). The CDR3 contains 16 residues. V was clipped by 1 base and J by 4 bases, with 15 bases between them. CDR3 DNA sequence: TGTGCCAGCAGCTTGTTAGGGAGGCTTGGGTACAATGAGCAGTTCTTC. It yields the protein CASSLLGRLGYNEQFF.

The rearrangement joins TRBV19 to TRBJ1-2; no clear D gene. V was clipped by 10 bases and J by 5 bases, with 11 bases between them. The CDR3 totals 11 residues. Germline CDR1 is LNHDA and CDR2 is SQIVND (reference sequence). The CDR3 spells CATKGRYGYTF. CDR3 DNA: TGTGCCACGAAGGGCAGATATGGCTACACCTTC.

V gene TRBV9 combines with J gene TRBJ1-1; no clear D gene. The germline V gene encodes CDR1 SGDLS and CDR2 YYNGEE. Trimming stripped 10 bases from V and 1 base from J, with 11 bases between. This CDR3 has 12 amino acids. This chain's CDR3 is CASGRGNTEAFF. The CDR3, as DNA: TGTGCCTCCGGTCGGGGGAACACTGAAGCTTTCTTT.

CDR3 protein: CASSQTVTNEKLFF. CDR3 coding DNA: TGTGCCAGTAGTCAAACAGTAACTAATGAAAAACTGTTTTTT. The rearrangement links TRBV19 to TRBJ1-4; no clear D. Germline CDR1 is LNHDA and CDR2 is SQIVND (reference sequence). Deletions cut 5 bases from V and 1 base from J, with 8 bases between. The CDR3 contains 14 residues.

This clonotype was seen a few times. V is TRBV7-8 and J is TRBJ2-7; a weak D match, TRBD1 (6 bases). Germline assignment: CDR1 SGHVS and CDR2 FQNEAQ. The ends were cut back, 5 bases at V and 7 bases at J, with 18 bases in the middle. The CDR3 extends over 14 amino acids. The CDR3 reads CASSLTGGVGEQYF. CDR3 in DNA: TGTGCCAGCAGCCTGACTGGGGGCGTTGGGGAGCAGTACTTC.

The CDR3 here is CASSDSRLSEQYF. The CDR3 DNA reads TGTGCCAGCAGTGACTCTAGGCTGAGCGAGCAGTACTTC. The chain joins TRBV6-4 to TRBJ2-7; D unresolved. V lost 0 bases, J lost 6 bases, and 9 bases lay in between. This CDR3 comprises 13 residues. Germline V gene sequence: CDR1 MRHNA, CDR2 SNTAGT.

In this sample, this clonotype turned up a few times. The V call is TRBV7-2, the J call TRBJ2-7; possibly TRBD1 for D (6 bases). V gave up 1 base and J gave up 0 bases, with 13 bases separating them. Germline lookup yields CDR1 SGHTA and CDR2 FQGNSA. The CDR3 sequence is 16 residues long. CDR3 sequence (DNA): TGTGCCAGCAGCTTAGGGCTCGAGGGGGTCTCCTACGAGCAGTACTTC. Translation gives CASSLGLEGVSYEQYF.

This clonotype was counted only a few times. J is TRBJ2-5 and V is TRBV6-1, with 11 nucleotides matching TRBD2. This CDR3 contains 15 residues. The junction had 7 bases not matched to a gene; V was cut back by 6 bases and J by 4 bases. The germline V gene has CDR1 MNHNS and CDR2 SASEGT. For the CDR3, the DNA is TGTGCCAGCAGCTTAAATAGCGGGGGGGGAGAGACCCAGTACTTC. As protein: CASSLNSGGGETQYF.

The sample holds a few counts of this clonotype. This chain connects TRBV25-1 to TRBJ2-5, with TRBD2 as a possible D gene (5 bases). The germline V gene has CDR1 MGHDK and CDR2 SYGVNS. This CDR3 is 15 amino acids long. V lost 0 bases to trimming and J lost 5 bases, with 13 bases between them. The CDR3 region has the DNA TGTGCCAGCAGTGAATATACGGGTTCGGGGGAGACCCAGTACTTC. Its translation: CASSEYTGSGETQYF.

The rearrangement links TRBV19 to TRBJ1-2; 9 bases line up with TRBD1. The germline V gene has CDR1 LNHDA and CDR2 SQIVND (reference sequence). V gave up 2 bases and J gave up 2 bases; unmatched junction bases: 12. The CDR3 is 18 residues long. CDR3 bases: TGTGCCAGTAGTATACTTGGACCGGACAGGGGAAACAACTATGGCTACACCTTC. It codes for CASSILGPDRGNNYGYTF.

This clonotype was seen more than once but under ten times. The chain couples TRBV6-1 to TRBJ2-6; D gene ambiguous. V lost 2 bases and J 4 bases, leaving 15 bases between the germline ends. The CDR3 runs to 17 residues. Germline V gene sequence: CDR1 MNHNS, CDR2 SASEGT. CDR3 sequence (DNA): TGTGCCAGCAGTGAAAGAGCCCGTTTGGGAGGGGCCAACGTCCTGACTTTC. This sequence encodes CASSERARLGGANVLTF.

V gene TRBV7-3 combines with J gene TRBJ2-3; 7 bases line up with TRBD2. V lost 5 bases and J lost 3; bases outside the gene matches: 11. Germline V gene data show CDR1 as SGHTA and CDR2 as FQGTGA. The CDR3 has 16 residues. DNA of the CDR3: TGTGCCAGCAGCCCTAGGGTGGGCGGGGGTACAGATACGCAGTATTTT. Amino acids: CASSPRVGGGTDTQYF.